The clone carrying this T cell receptor beta chain was seen once. The antigen is undetermined. The data derive from a study of Tregs in tolerant kidney transplant recipients. J lost 4 bases, V lost 7 bases, and 9 bases had no gene match. Germline values: CDR1 MNHEY, CDR2 SVGAGI. The CDR3 runs to 14 residues. Study-level points and caveats: The small number of patients limits these findings pending further validation.

Assay used: immunoSEQ multiplex PCR; TCRdb lists only in-frame clones, some missing. The sample lists more than 95,000 clones, roughly 92% occurring once. This clonotype originated in a human donor in good health. The source material was CD4+ T cells from blood. The rearrangement joins TRBV6-5 to TRBJ1-2, with TRBD1 matching 7 bases. CDR3 in amino acids: CASKSTQGVYGYTF. CDR3 in DNA: TGTGCCAGCAAGTCGACCCAGGGGGTCTATGGCTACACCTTC.